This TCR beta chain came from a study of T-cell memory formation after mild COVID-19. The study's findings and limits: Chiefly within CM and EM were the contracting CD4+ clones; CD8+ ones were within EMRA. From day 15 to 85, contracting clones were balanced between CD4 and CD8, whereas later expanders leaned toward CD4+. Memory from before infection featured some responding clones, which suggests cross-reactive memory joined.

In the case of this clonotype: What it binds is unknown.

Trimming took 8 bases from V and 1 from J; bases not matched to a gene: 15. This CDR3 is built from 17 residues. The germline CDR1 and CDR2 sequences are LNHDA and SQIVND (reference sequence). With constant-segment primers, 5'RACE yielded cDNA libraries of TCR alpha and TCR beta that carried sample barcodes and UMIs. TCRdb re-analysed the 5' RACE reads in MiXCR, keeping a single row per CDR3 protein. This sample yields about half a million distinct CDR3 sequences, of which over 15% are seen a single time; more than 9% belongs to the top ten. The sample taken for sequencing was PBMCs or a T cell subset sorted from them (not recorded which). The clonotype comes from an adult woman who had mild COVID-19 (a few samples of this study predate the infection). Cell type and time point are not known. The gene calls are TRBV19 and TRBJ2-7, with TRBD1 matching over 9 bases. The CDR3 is CASSLDPGQGGSYEQYF. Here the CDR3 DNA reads TGTGCCAGTTCGCTTGATCCGGGACAGGGAGGTTCCTACGAGCAGTACTTC.